The rows below give T cell receptor beta chains drawn from one sample of a study of shared clonotypes between healthy human individuals. Assay used: immunoSEQ multiplex PCR; TCRdb lists only in-frame clones, some missing. Of about 2 million clones listed, about 95% are singletons. Sequenced: naive CD8+ T cells sorted from blood. These TCRs come from a man aged 18 to 30 in good health. Both conserved end residues are part of each CDR3. D genes are given only for firm matches. Size is omitted from some rows. Given values are once, few, many or a class for expanded clones.

V gene	D gene	J gene	CDR3 length	clone size	CDR3 DNA	CDR3 protein
TRBV7-2	TRBD2	TRBJ2-1	16	-	TGTGCCAGCAGCTTCGGACTAGCGGGAGGGGGCAATGAGCAGTTCTTC	CASSFGLAGGGNEQFF
TRBV27	-	TRBJ1-1	14	-	TGTGCCAGCACCCCCCGAGGGGGGCCTACTGAAGCTTTCTTT	CASTPRGGPTEAFF
TRBV4-3	TRBD1	TRBJ2-7	16	once	TGCGCCAGCAGCCAAGATCTAGGCAGGGGGTCCTACGAGCAGTACTTC	CASSQDLGRGSYEQYF
TRBV13	-	TRBJ2-7	14	-	TGTGCCAGCAGCCAAACGGACACGACCTACGAGCAGTACTTC	CASSQTDTTYEQYF
TRBV5-6	TRBD2	TRBJ2-3	17	-	TGTGCCAGCAGCCCCACCTCGGGAGCGGGGGGGAGAGATACGCAGTATTTT	CASSPTSGAGGRDTQYF
TRBV10-2	-	TRBJ2-6	18	-	TGCGCCAGCAGTGATACAGGACGGGGATTCTCTGGGGCCAACGTCCTGACTTTC	CASSDTGRGFSGANVLTF
TRBV7-6	-	TRBJ2-7	16	-	TGTGCCAGCAGCCCCAGGACCGGGCCCCAAACGAACGAGCAGTACTTC	CASSPRTGPQTNEQYF
TRBV5-6	-	TRBJ1-1	15	-	TGTGCCAGCAGCGGCGGGGCTGAGGTGAACACTGAAGCTTTCTTT	CASSGGAEVNTEAFF
TRBV13	-	TRBJ2-7	14	once	TGTGCCAGCAGCGCGGGCCGTGGGGTCGGCGAGCAGTACTTC	CASSAGRGVGEQYF
TRBV27	-	TRBJ1-1	16	-	TGTGCCAGCAGTCCATCACAGGGAGAGAAGAACACTGAAGCTTTCTTT	CASSPSQGEKNTEAFF
TRBV19	TRBD2	TRBJ2-5	17	-	TGTGCCAGTAGTATTCCCTCGACTAGCGGATTTGACGAGACCCAGTACTTC	CASSIPSTSGFDETQYF
TRBV4-1	TRBD1	TRBJ1-2	16	-	TGCGCCAGCAGCCCAGAGACCGGGACAGTATTCTATGGCTACACCTTC	CASSPETGTVFYGYTF
TRBV21-1	-	TRBJ2-7	16	once	TGTGCCAGCAGCAAATCCGAGGGGATGAGCTCCTACGAGCAGTACTTC	CASSKSEGMSSYEQYF
TRBV27	TRBD2	TRBJ2-1	15	-	TGTGCCAGCAGTGCCGGGACTAGCGGCTACAATGAGCAGTTCTTC	CASSAGTSGYNEQFF
TRBV7-9	-	TRBJ2-7	15	-	TGTGCCAGCAGCTTACCGACAGACGATCCCTACGAGCAGTACTTC	CASSLPTDDPYEQYF
TRBV27	-	TRBJ1-1	13	-	TGTGCCAGCAGTTTCTACGGGAACACTGAAGCTTTCTTT	CASSFYGNTEAFF
TRBV11-2	-	TRBJ2-7	12	-	TGTGCCAGCAGCCCACTCGGGGCCGAGCAGTACTTC	CASSPLGAEQYF
TRBV7-2	-	TRBJ1-5	15	-	TGTGCCAGCAGCCCACAGTTTTATAGCAATCAGCCCCAGCATTTT	CASSPQFYSNQPQHF
TRBV29-1	-	TRBJ2-1	12	-	TGCAGCGTTGACGTGGGGTTCCATGAGCAGTTCTTC	CSVDVGFHEQFF
TRBV11-2	-	TRBJ2-5	11	-	TGTGCCAGCAGCTTAGTGGCATCCCAGTACTTC	CASSLVASQYF
TRBV9	-	TRBJ1-4	14	-	TGTGCCAGCAGCGCACCAGACAGTAATGAAAAACTGTTTTTT	CASSAPDSNEKLFF
TRBV7-9	-	TRBJ2-4	13	-	TGTGCCAGCAGCAGGGGGGGTACGGACATTCAGTACTTC	CASSRGGTDIQYF
TRBV4-1	-	TRBJ2-7	16	once	TGCGCCAGCAGCCAAGATGGGGCAGGTTTGACCTACGAGCAGTACTTC	CASSQDGAGLTYEQYF
TRBV27	-	TRBJ1-2	13	-	TGTGCCAGCAGTTTATCGTCCTTCTCTGGCTACACCTTC	CASSLSSFSGYTF
TRBV27	TRBD2	TRBJ2-7	17	-	TGTGCCAGCAGTCTACAGGGACTAGCGGGGGGATTTTACGAGCAGTACTTC	CASSLQGLAGGFYEQYF
TRBV5-4	TRBD1	TRBJ1-2	17	-	TGTGCCAGCAGCTTCTGGACAGGGGGCCCAGGGGACTATGGCTACACCTTC	CASSFWTGGPGDYGYTF
TRBV23-1	-	TRBJ2-7	13	-	TGCGCCAGCACCCTCGACGGCGGCTACGAGCAGTACTTC	CASTLDGGYEQYF
TRBV19	TRBD2	TRBJ2-5	13	-	TGTGCCACCAGACTAGCGGGGGGGGAGACCCAGTACTTC	CATRLAGGETQYF
TRBV6-5	TRBD2	TRBJ2-7	14	-	TGTGCCAGCACCATAGCGGGTTATAGCCACGAGCAGTACTTC	CASTIAGYSHEQYF
TRBV6-1	-	TRBJ1-1	13	once	TGTGCCAGCAGCCTACAGGGTTGGACTGAAGCTTTCTTT	CASSLQGWTEAFF
TRBV11-2	-	TRBJ2-3	12	-	TGTGCCAGCAGCTTAATTAGGGATACGCAGTATTTT	CASSLIRDTQYF
TRBV6-1	-	TRBJ2-7	14	-	TGTGCCAGCAGTGAAGAGATCAGGGCGGACGAGCAGTACTTC	CASSEEIRADEQYF
TRBV7-7	TRBD2	TRBJ2-7	15	few	TGTGCTAGCAGCCCCGGGACTAGCGGGACCTACGAGCAGTACTTC	CASSPGTSGTYEQYF
TRBV29-1	-	TRBJ2-3	15	-	TGCAGCGTCCAATCCCGGGGCGGGAGCACAGATACGCAGTATTTT	CSVQSRGGSTDTQYF
TRBV5-1	TRBD2	TRBJ2-7	16	-	TGCGCCAGCAAAGCCCCAGCGGGGGGCCTTCCCTACGAGCAGTACTTC	CASKAPAGGLPYEQYF
TRBV4-1	-	TRBJ1-1	15	-	TGCGCCAGCAGCCACCCCCACCAGGGCTCCACTGAAGCTTTCTTT	CASSHPHQGSTEAFF
TRBV10-1	-	TRBJ2-7	11	-	TGCGCCAGCAGTGACGGATACGAGCAGTACTTC	CASSDGYEQYF
TRBV28	-	TRBJ1-5	17	-	TGTGCCAGCAGTTTAATATCGGGGACCCTTAGCAATCAGCCCCAGCATTTT	CASSLISGTLSNQPQHF
TRBV6-6	-	TRBJ2-2	16	-	TGTGCCAGCAGTTACGGGCAGGGCGAGAACACCGGGGAGCTGTTTTTT	CASSYGQGENTGELFF
TRBV30	TRBD2	TRBJ2-1	14	-	TGTGCCTGGAGCATGACTAGCACGAACAATGAGCAGTTCTTC	CAWSMTSTNNEQFF
TRBV5-1	-	TRBJ2-7	15	-	TGCGCCAGCAGCTTGGTCGGGGAAGGGGGCTACGAGCAGTACTTC	CASSLVGEGGYEQYF
TRBV28	-	TRBJ1-4	14	-	TGTGCCAGCAGTTTCAGGTCAACTAATGAAAAACTGTTTTTT	CASSFRSTNEKLFF
TRBV5-1	-	TRBJ2-7	13	-	TGCGCCAGCAGCTTGGCCTTGGGTTACGAGCAGTACTTC	CASSLALGYEQYF
TRBV7-8	TRBD1	TRBJ2-7	15	-	TGTGCCAGCAGCAAAGGATCGGGACAGAGCTTTGAGCAGTACTTC	CASSKGSGQSFEQYF
TRBV6-1	TRBD1	TRBJ1-1	14	-	TGTGCCAGCTGCTTGACAGGGTGGGATGGTGAAGCTTTCTTT	CASCLTGWDGEAFF
TRBV10-3	-	TRBJ2-2	14	-	TGTGCCACTGAGGGGGGGCTGGACACCGGGGAGCTGTTTTTT	CATEGGLDTGELFF
TRBV4-1	-	TRBJ2-5	14	-	TGCGCCAGCAGCCAAGGCCCCTCCCAAGAGACCCAGTACTTC	CASSQGPSQETQYF
TRBV5-1	-	TRBJ2-3	14	-	TGCGCCAGCAGCATCAGGGGTAGCACAGATACGCAGTATTTT	CASSIRGSTDTQYF
TRBV28	-	TRBJ1-1	15	-	TGTGCCAGCAGTTTAACGGGGGCGACATCCATTGAAGCTTTCTTT	CASSLTGATSIEAFF
TRBV19	TRBD2	TRBJ2-2	16	-	TGTGCCAGTAACGGGTGGGAGGGTTATAGCACCGGGGAGCTGTTTTTT	CASNGWEGYSTGELFF